These 28 T cell receptor beta chains share one sample of origin, sequenced in a study of Ad26.COV2.S vaccination and SARS-CoV-2 variants. Assay: immunoSEQ multiplex PCR; the TCRdb copy retains only in-frame clones and omits some. The sample holds approximately 340,000 clones, under 95% seen once. The sequencing here drew on peripheral blood, taken after recovery from COVID-19. These receptors all stem from a human donor who had recovered from COVID-19.

J is TRBJ2-2 and V is TRBV5-5; TRBD2 might be the D (6 bases). The CDR3 spans 15 residues. V was pared by 0 bases and J by 2 bases, with 8 bases between. The germline V gene encodes CDR1 SGHKS and CDR2 YYEKEE (reference sequence). Here the CDR3 DNA reads TGTGCCAGCAGCTTGGAGGGGACTAACACCGGGGAGCTGTTTTTT. The encoded protein is CASSLEGTNTGELFF.

As for this clone: Other DNA sequences in the same sample also yield this CDR3. This chain links TRBV5-6 with TRBJ2-3, with 9 bases that match TRBD2. Looked up from germline, CDR1 is SGHDT and CDR2 is YYEEEE. There are 15 residues in the CDR3. Trimming removed 1 base from V and 1 base from J; junction bases left unmatched: 1. The CDR3 is CASSLPSGGTDTQYF. DNA for the CDR3: TGTGCCAGCAGCTTGCCTAGCGGGGGCACAGATACGCAGTATTTT. Full variable domain (outside the CDR3, taken from reference TRBV5-6 and TRBJ2-3): DAGVTQSPTHLIKTRGQQVTLRCSPKSGHDTVSWYQQALGQGPQFIFQYYEEEERQRGNFPDRFSGHQFPNYSSELNVNALLLGDSALYLCASSLPSGGTDTQYFGPGTRLTVL.

The V and J genes are TRBV5-4 and TRBJ2-7, with 14 bases lining up with TRBD2. The CDR3 sequence is 16 residues long. Germline CDR1 reads SGHNT; CDR2 reads YYREEE (reference sequence). The junction had 11 bases not matched to a gene; V was cut back by 5 bases and J by 7 bases. This CDR3 is CASRTEPGLAGDEQYF. DNA for the CDR3: TGTGCCAGCAGAACCGAGCCGGGACTAGCGGGGGATGAGCAGTACTTC.

Comment on this clone: Within the sample, other DNA sequences also encode this same CDR3. The rearrangement links TRBV20-1 to TRBJ2-7, with a tentative D call TRBD2 (5 bases). CDR3 length: 11 residues. Germline V gene lookup returns CDR1 DFQATT and CDR2 SNEGSKA (reference sequence). Trimming removed 6 bases from V and 1 base from J, with 7 bases in between. CDR3 DNA: TGCAGTGCCCGGACTTCCTACGAGCAGTACTTC. Its translation is CSARTSYEQYF.

The chain employs TRBV5-6 and TRBJ1-2; tentatively, D is TRBD1 (6 bases). The CDR3 covers 13 residues. The V end was cut by 3 bases, the J end by 7 bases, with 13 bases between. Germline V gives CDR1 SGHDT, CDR2 YYEEEE. Here the CDR3 DNA reads TGTGCCAGCAGCTCCCCAGGGGTACGTGGCTACACCTTC. Translating gives CASSSPGVRGYTF.

V gene TRBV7-9 combines with J gene TRBJ1-1; a possible D gene is TRBD1 (6 bases). The CDR3 has 13 residues. Deletions cut 5 bases from V and 2 bases from J, with 9 bases between. Germline lookup yields CDR1 SEHNR and CDR2 FQNEAQ (reference sequence). CDR3 DNA: TGTGCCAGCAGCCGAGGGGGAAACACTGAAGCTTTCTTT. It codes for CASSRGGNTEAFF.

The chain joins TRBV9 to TRBJ2-5, with TRBD2 identical over 15 bases. Germline assignment: CDR1 SGDLS and CDR2 YYNGEE. This CDR3 spans 20 amino acids. Germline trimming cut 0 bases from V and 0 bases from J; bases unmatched to any gene: 9. CDR3 amino acids: CASSVGGTSGGPAYQETQYF. The CDR3 nucleotides read TGTGCCAGCAGCGTAGGAGGGACTAGCGGGGGGCCAGCGTACCAAGAGACCCAGTACTTC.

This chain uses TRBV12-5 with TRBJ2-7; no clear D gene. This CDR3 is 13 amino acids long. Trimming removed 3 bases from V and 2 bases from J, with 8 bases in between. CDR1 and CDR2 (germline): LGHNT, FRNRAP. As DNA, the CDR3 is TGTGCTAGTGGTTTAGACCTAACCTACGAGCAGTACTTC. This codes for CASGLDLTYEQYF.

The gene calls are TRBV6-5 and TRBJ1-1; 9 nucleotides align to TRBD1. Germline CDR1 is MNHEY and CDR2 is SVGAGI. The CDR3 extends over 14 amino acids. Trimming took 6 bases from V and 11 from J; bases not matched to a gene: 13. The CDR3 protein is CASSDPGQGLIAFF. In nucleotides, the CDR3 is TGTGCCAGCAGCGACCCGGGACAGGGTCTTATTGCTTTCTTT.

This clone is a singleton in its sample. This rearrangement joins TRBV9 to TRBJ1-2, with D perhaps matching TRBD1 (6 bases). The V and J ends lost 3 bases and 4 bases respectively, with 13 bases between them. The germline V gene encodes CDR1 SGDLS and CDR2 YYNGEE. This CDR3 region has 14 residues. CDR3 nucleotide sequence: TGTGCCAGCAGCGCTGAGACAGGTCGCTATGGCTACACCTTC. Its protein is CASSAETGRYGYTF.

The chain recombines TRBV11-2 with TRBJ2-2, with 8 positions matching TRBD1. CDR3 length: 15 amino acids. Germline V gene sequence: CDR1 SGHAT, CDR2 FQNNGV. The junction had 13 bases not matched to a gene; V was cut back by 1 base and J by 15 bases. The CDR3 DNA is TGTGCCAGCAGCTTAGGCTCCTCTGACAGGGGTGAGGTGTTTTTT. The encoded protein is CASSLGSSDRGEVFF.

V is TRBV19 and J is TRBJ1-6; D ambiguous. CDR1 and CDR2 (germline): LNHDA, SQIVND (reference sequence). The V end was cut by 5 bases, the J end by 7 bases, with 15 bases between. This CDR3 contains 15 residues. Here the CDR3 DNA reads TGTGCCAGTAGTTTTCCCAAGGTGTCAAATTCACCCCTCCACTTT. Amino acids: CASSFPKVSNSPLHF.

V gene TRBV27 combines with J gene TRBJ1-5, with D unresolved. This CDR3 spans 11 amino acids. The germline V gene has CDR1 MNHEY and CDR2 SMNVEV (reference sequence). V lost 10 bases and J lost 8, with 12 bases in between. DNA of the CDR3: TGTGCCACAGGACCCGGAGAGCCCCAGCATTTT. This gives the protein CATGPGEPQHF.

A few counts support this clone. The V call is TRBV12-2, the J call TRBJ2-7; the listed D gene, TRBD2, was not tested against the DNA. TRBV12-2 is listed as a pseudogene. This CDR3 is built from 15 residues. CDR3 amino acids: CASRLISGGSYEQYF. CDR3 coding DNA: TGTGCAAGTCGCTTAATTTCGGGAGGATCCTACGAGCAGTACTTC.

This clone was observed a single time. V is TRBV19 and J is TRBJ1-1, with 10 bases aligning to TRBD1. V lost 7 bases, J lost 1 base, and 9 bases stayed unmatched. Germline V gives CDR1 LNHDA, CDR2 SQIVND (reference sequence). The CDR3 extends over 16 amino acids. This CDR3 is CASTLRDRGKNTEAFF. The CDR3 bases are TGTGCCAGTACCCTCCGGGACAGGGGTAAGAACACTGAAGCTTTCTTT.

The sample holds one count of this clone. The CDR3 DNA sequence: TGTGCCAGCAGTTTATGGGGGGCGGCAGAGACCCAGTACTTC. This codes for CASSLWGAAETQYF. This sequence joins TRBV27 and TRBJ2-5; either TRBD1 or TRBD2 may fit D (6 bases each). Germline lookup yields CDR1 MNHEY and CDR2 SMNVEV (reference sequence). The V gene lost 1 base and the J gene lost 4 bases, with 10 bases spanning the gap. The CDR3 covers 14 residues.

This chain joins TRBV11-3 and TRBJ1-1; D remains unclear. V lost 3 bases and J 2 bases, leaving 7 bases between the germline ends. This CDR3 contains 13 residues. Germline CDR1 reads SGHNT; CDR2 reads YENEEA. DNA of the CDR3: TGTGCCAGCAGCTTGAACAGAAACACTGAAGCTTTCTTT. Translated, it gives CASSLNRNTEAFF.

V usage is TRBV7-6 and J usage is TRBJ2-1; D is perhaps TRBD1 or TRBD2 (5 bases each). Trimming took 2 bases from V and 0 from J, leaving 14 bases between them. The CDR3 sequence is 17 residues long. Germline loops: CDR1 SGHVS, CDR2 FNYEAQ. The CDR3 is CASSLTPRDDSYNEQFF. For the CDR3, the DNA is TGTGCCAGCAGCTTAACCCCAAGGGACGACTCCTACAATGAGCAGTTCTTC.

The chain couples TRBV5-1 to TRBJ1-1, with 11 bases lining up with TRBD1. The CDR3 has 13 residues. Trimming at V came to 0 bases and at J to 8 bases, leaving 0 bases not matched to a gene. Germline V gene lookup returns CDR1 SGHRS and CDR2 YFSETQ. CDR3 nucleotide sequence: TGCGCCAGCAGCTTGGGGACAGGGGGCGAAGCTTTCTTT. It yields the protein CASSLGTGGEAFF.

The chain carries TRBV7-2 and TRBJ2-7, with a tentative D call TRBD1 (5 bases). Germline V gene lookup returns CDR1 SGHTA and CDR2 FQGNSA. The CDR3 has 15 residues. V dropped 1 base and J dropped 3 bases, with 13 bases sitting between them. Written as DNA, the CDR3 is TGTGCCAGCAGCTTAGGACAGATTAGTTACTACGAGCAGTACTTC. This translates into CASSLGQISYYEQYF.

This chain joins TRBV7-8 and TRBJ1-5, with unresolved D. The CDR3 length is 14 residues. V was trimmed by 2 bases and J by 2 bases, leaving 7 bases between them. Germline assignment: CDR1 SGHVS and CDR2 FQNEAQ. The CDR3 protein is CASSLLAGNQPQHF. The DNA for the CDR3 is TGTGCCAGCAGCTTACTGGCGGGCAATCAGCCCCAGCATTTT.

The CDR3 nucleotides read TGTGCCAGCAGCGAGGGGGCGCGCATCACTGAAGCTTTCTTT. Protein sequence: CASSEGARITEAFF. The chain combines TRBV7-9 with TRBJ1-1; 7 bases line up with TRBD1. This CDR3 has 14 residues. Trimming removed 5 bases from V and 4 bases from J; junction bases left unmatched: 7. In germline, CDR1 is SEHNR, CDR2 FQNEAQ (reference sequence).

The CDR3 sequence is CASSWTSGGYNEQFF. CDR3 bases: TGTGCCAGCAGCTGGACTAGCGGGGGATACAATGAGCAGTTCTTC. The J gene is TRBJ2-1, the V gene TRBV5-6, with 13 bases matching TRBD2. V shed 3 bases and J 4 bases; nucleotides not matched to a gene: 1. Germline V lookup: CDR1 SGHDT, CDR2 YYEEEE. CDR3 length: 15 residues.

The rearrangement links TRBV18 to TRBJ2-7; the match to TRBD2 covers 8 bases. Germline loops: CDR1 KGHSH, CDR2 LQKENI. With V trimmed by 2 bases and J by 3 bases, 6 bases remained unmatched. The CDR3 contains 15 residues. In DNA form, the CDR3 reads TGTGCCAGCTCACCAGGGCTAGCGGGTATCTACGAGCAGTACTTC. Residues: CASSPGLAGIYEQYF.

The chain combines TRBV6-5 with TRBJ2-6; D is possibly TRBD2 (6 bases). The V and J ends lost 10 bases and 1 base respectively, with 11 bases between them. The germline gives CDR1 MNHEY, CDR2 SVGAGI. The CDR3 consists of 14 residues. CDR3 in amino acids: CATKRASGANVLTF. For the CDR3, the DNA is TGTGCCACCAAGCGGGCGTCTGGGGCCAACGTCCTGACTTTC.

The V call is TRBV14, the J call TRBJ1-2; a possible D gene is TRBD1 (6 bases). Trimming shortened V by 3 bases and J by 8 bases, and 16 bases separated the two germline ends. The CDR3 spans 14 residues. In germline, CDR1 is SGHDN, CDR2 FVKESK. CDR3 DNA sequence: TGTGCCAGCAGCCATTCGGACAGTTCAGGCGGCTACACCTTC. Translating gives CASSHSDSSGGYTF.

This chain connects TRBV5-5 to TRBJ1-1; D is uncertain. V was clipped by 4 bases and J by 2 bases, with 6 bases between them. Germline V gene sequence: CDR1 SGHKS, CDR2 YYEKEE (reference sequence). The CDR3 consists of 12 residues. CDR3 sequence: CASSHSNTEAFF. The CDR3 DNA reads TGTGCCAGCAGCCACAGTAACACTGAAGCTTTCTTT.

The chain employs TRBV5-1 and TRBJ2-1, with D uncertain. CDR3 length: 11 residues. Trimming removed 0 bases from V and 12 bases from J, with 7 bases in between. Germline assignment: CDR1 SGHRS and CDR2 YFSETQ. CDR3 loop: CASSLDILQFF. The CDR3 coding sequence is TGCGCCAGCAGCTTGGATATATTGCAGTTCTTC.